This record concerns one T cell receptor (beta chain) sequence. Random hexamers primed reverse transcription of about 0.45 to 1 ug RNA. By means of immunoSEQ multiplex PCR, TCR beta CDR3 spanning 54 Vbeta and 13 Jbeta underwent amplification. TCRdb used MiXCR to reprocess the immunoSEQ multiplex PCR reads, holding one entry per CDR3 protein. The sample shows around 280,000 distinct CDR3 sequences, about 90% of them seen only once. The T cells that were sequenced for TCR beta were CD8+ and CD4+ cells from blood. The multiple sclerosis controls were treatment-naive patients affected by stable or active relapsing-remitting disease. In contrast to the negatively isolated CD8+ and CD4+ T cells, TEMRA cells were FACS-enriched. The sample comes from a study of CD8 T cells in Susac syndrome. The sequence was obtained from a human donor with multiple sclerosis. Sample: CD4+ T cells from PBMCs.

This CDR3 reads CAWSVGTIEPQHF. The CDR3 bases are TGTGCCTGGAGTGTCGGGACGATCGAGCCCCAGCATTTT. This chain links TRBV30 with TRBJ1-5; possibly TRBD1 for D (5 bases). Germline lookup yields CDR1 GTSNPN and CDR2 SVGIG (reference sequence). This CDR3 comprises 13 residues. Trimming shortened V by 0 bases and J by 8 bases, and 11 bases separated the two germline ends.